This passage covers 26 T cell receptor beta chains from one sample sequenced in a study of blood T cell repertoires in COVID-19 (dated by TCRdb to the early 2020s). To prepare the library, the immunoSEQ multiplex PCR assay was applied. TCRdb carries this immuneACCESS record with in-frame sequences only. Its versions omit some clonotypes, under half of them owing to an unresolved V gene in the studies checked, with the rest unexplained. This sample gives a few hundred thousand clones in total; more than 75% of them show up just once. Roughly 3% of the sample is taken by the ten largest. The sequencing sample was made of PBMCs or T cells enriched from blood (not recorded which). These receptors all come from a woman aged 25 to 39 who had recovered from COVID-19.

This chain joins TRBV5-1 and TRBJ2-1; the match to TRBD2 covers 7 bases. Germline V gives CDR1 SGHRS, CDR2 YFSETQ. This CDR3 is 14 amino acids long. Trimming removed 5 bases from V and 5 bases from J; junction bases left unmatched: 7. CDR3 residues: CASSLTSPDNEQFF. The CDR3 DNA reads TGCGCCAGCAGTTTGACTAGCCCTGACAATGAGCAGTTCTTC.

CDR3 bases: TGCGCCAGCAGCTGGGACCCGGGACAGGGAAACACTGAAGCTTTCTTT. It is translated as CASSWDPGQGNTEAFF. The chain carries TRBV5-1 and TRBJ1-1; 9 bases align to TRBD1. Germline lookup yields CDR1 SGHRS and CDR2 YFSETQ. V trimming: 3 bases; J trimming: 2 bases; junction bases outside the gene matches: 8. The CDR3 has 16 residues.

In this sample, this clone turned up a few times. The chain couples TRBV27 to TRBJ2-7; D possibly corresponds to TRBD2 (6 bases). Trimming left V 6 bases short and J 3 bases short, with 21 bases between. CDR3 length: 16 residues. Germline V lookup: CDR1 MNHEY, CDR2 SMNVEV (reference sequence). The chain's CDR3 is CASRAYLGREYYEQYF. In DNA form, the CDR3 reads TGTGCCAGCAGGGCATATCTAGGGCGGGAATACTACGAGCAGTACTTC.

CDR3 in DNA: TGTGCCAGCAGTCCACAGGGGACTTCAGACGAGCAGTACTTC. Protein product: CASSPQGTSDEQYF. This chain uses TRBV6-6 with TRBJ2-7; possible D gene TRBD1, 7 bases. The CDR3 extends over 14 amino acids. Per germline, CDR1 MNHNY and CDR2 SVGAGI (reference sequence). Trimming left V 5 bases short and J 5 bases short, with 16 bases between.

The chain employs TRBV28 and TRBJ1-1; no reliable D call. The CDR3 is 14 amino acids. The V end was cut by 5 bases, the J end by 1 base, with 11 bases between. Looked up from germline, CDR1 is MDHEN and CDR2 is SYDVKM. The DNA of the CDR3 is TGTGCCAGCAGTGGAATGACTGGGAACACTGAAGCTTTCTTT. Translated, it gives CASSGMTGNTEAFF.

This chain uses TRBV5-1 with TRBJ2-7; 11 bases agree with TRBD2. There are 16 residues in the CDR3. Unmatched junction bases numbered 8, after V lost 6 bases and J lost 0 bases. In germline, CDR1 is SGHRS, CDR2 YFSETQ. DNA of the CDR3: TGCGCCAGCAATCTAATAACTAGCGGGAGCTCCTACGAGCAGTACTTC. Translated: CASNLITSGSSYEQYF.

In DNA, the CDR3 is TGTGCCAGCAGTGGGGGGGTTAACTACGAGCAGTACTTC. Protein sequence: CASSGGVNYEQYF. The V and J genes are TRBV5-6 and TRBJ2-7; the match to TRBD2 covers 7 bases. The germline V gene encodes CDR1 SGHDT and CDR2 YYEEEE. This CDR3 region has 13 residues. After removal of 5 bases from V and 3 bases from J, the junction contained 5 bases not matched to a gene.

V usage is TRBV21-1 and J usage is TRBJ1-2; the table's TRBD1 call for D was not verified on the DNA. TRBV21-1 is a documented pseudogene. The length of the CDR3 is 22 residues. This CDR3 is CASSKEGGRGQGAQRVNSGYTF. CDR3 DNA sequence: TGTGCCAGCAGCAAAGAAGGAGGAAGAGGACAGGGGGCGCAGAGGGTTAACTCGGGCTACACCTTC.

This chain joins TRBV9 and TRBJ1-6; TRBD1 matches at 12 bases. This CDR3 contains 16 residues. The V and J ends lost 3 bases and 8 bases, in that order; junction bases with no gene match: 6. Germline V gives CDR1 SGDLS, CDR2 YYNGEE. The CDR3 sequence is CASSARDRGQDSPLHF. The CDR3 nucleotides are TGTGCCAGCAGCGCCCGGGACAGGGGGCAGGATTCACCCCTCCACTTT.

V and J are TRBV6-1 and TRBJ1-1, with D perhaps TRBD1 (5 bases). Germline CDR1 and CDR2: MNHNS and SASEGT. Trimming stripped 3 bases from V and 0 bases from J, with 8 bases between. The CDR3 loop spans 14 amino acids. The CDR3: CASSDGGMNTEAFF. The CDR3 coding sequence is TGTGCCAGCAGTGACGGGGGGATGAACACTGAAGCTTTCTTT.

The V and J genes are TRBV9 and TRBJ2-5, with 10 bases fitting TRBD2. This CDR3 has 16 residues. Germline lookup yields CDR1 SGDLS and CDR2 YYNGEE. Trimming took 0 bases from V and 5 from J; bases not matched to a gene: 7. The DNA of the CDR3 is TGTGCCAGCAGCGTAGTGGCTAGCGGGAGAGGCGAGACCCAGTACTTC. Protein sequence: CASSVVASGRGETQYF. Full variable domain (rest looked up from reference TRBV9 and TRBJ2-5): DSGVTQTPKHLITATGQRVTLRCSPRSGDLSVYWYQQSLDQGLQFLIQYYNGEERAKGNILERFSAQQFPDLHSELNLSSLELGDSALYFCASSVVASGRGETQYFGPGTRLLVL.

CDR3 region: CASSRNPGSGALSNQPQHF. The CDR3, as DNA: TGCGCCAGCAGCCGCAACCCGGGCTCGGGAGCCCTTAGCAATCAGCCCCAGCATTTT. V and J are TRBV4-1 and TRBJ1-5; no firm D call. Germline CDR1 reads MGHRA; CDR2 reads YSYEKL. CDR3 length: 19 amino acids. V gave up 4 bases and J gave up 0 bases, with 22 bases separating them.

CDR3 sequence (DNA): TGTGCCAGCAGTTTAGGACAGGGGACCGGCAATCAGCCCCAGCATTTT. This codes for CASSLGQGTGNQPQHF. The V call is TRBV27, the J call TRBJ1-5; 9 bases map to TRBD1. Germline V gene sequence: CDR1 MNHEY, CDR2 SMNVEV (reference sequence). The junction had 4 bases not matched to a gene; V was cut back by 2 bases and J by 2 bases. The CDR3 length is 16 residues.

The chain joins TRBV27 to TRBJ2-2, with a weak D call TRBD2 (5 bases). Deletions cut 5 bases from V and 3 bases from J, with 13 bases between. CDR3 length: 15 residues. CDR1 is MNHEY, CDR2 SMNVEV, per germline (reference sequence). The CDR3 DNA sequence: TGTGCCAGCAGTCCCTTGACGGGATACACCGGGGAGCTGTTTTTT. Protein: CASSPLTGYTGELFF.

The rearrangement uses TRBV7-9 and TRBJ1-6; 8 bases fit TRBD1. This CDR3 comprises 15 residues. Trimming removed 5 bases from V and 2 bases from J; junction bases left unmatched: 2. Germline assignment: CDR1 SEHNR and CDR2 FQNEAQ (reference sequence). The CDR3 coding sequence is TGTGCCAGCAGCGACAGGGGAACCTATAATTCACCCCTCCACTTT. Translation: CASSDRGTYNSPLHF. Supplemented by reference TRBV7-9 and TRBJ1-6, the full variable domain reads DTGVSQNPRHKITKRGQNVTFRCDPISEHNRLYWYRQTLGQGPEFLTYFQNEAQLEKSRLLSDRFSAERPKGSFSTLEIQRTEQGDSAMYLCASSDRGTYNSPLHFGNGTRLTVT.

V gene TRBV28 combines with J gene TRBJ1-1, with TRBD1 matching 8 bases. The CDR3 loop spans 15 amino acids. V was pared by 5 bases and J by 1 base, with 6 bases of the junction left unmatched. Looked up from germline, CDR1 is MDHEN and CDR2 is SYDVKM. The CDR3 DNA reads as TGTGCCAGCAGTCTACCACAGGGGGGGAACACTGAAGCTTTCTTT. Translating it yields CASSLPQGGNTEAFF.

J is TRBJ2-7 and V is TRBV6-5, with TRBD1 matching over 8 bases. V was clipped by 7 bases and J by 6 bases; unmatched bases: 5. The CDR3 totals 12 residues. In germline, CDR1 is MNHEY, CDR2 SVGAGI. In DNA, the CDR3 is TGTGCCAGCAACGTACAGGGGGGCGAGCAGTACTTC. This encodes CASNVQGGEQYF.

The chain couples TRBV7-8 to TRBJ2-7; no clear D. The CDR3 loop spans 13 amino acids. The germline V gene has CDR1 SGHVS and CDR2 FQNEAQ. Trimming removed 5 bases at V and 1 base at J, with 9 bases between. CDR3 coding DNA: TGTGCCAGCAGCCGGAGTACGTCCTACGAGCAGTACTTC. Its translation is CASSRSTSYEQYF.

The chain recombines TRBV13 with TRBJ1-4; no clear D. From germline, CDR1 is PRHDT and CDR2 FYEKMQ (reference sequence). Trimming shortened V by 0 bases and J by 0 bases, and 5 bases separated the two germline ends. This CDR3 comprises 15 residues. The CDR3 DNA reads TGTGCCAGCAGCTTAGGGGCGGCAACTAATGAAAAACTGTTTTTT. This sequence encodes CASSLGAATNEKLFF.

The CDR3, as DNA: TGCGCCAGCAACCCCGGGACAGGGACCTACGAGCAGTACTTC. It codes for CASNPGTGTYEQYF. The chain combines TRBV5-1 with TRBJ2-7; 9 bases line up with TRBD1. This CDR3 spans 14 amino acids. Germline trimming cut 6 bases from V and 2 bases from J; bases unmatched to any gene: 6. CDR1 and CDR2 from the germline V gene are SGHRS and YFSETQ.

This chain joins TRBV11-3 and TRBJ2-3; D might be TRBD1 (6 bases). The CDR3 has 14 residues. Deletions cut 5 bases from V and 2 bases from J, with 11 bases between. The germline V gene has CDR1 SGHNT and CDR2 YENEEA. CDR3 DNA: TGTGCCAGCAGCCAACAGGGTAACACAGATACGCAGTATTTT. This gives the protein CASSQQGNTDTQYF.

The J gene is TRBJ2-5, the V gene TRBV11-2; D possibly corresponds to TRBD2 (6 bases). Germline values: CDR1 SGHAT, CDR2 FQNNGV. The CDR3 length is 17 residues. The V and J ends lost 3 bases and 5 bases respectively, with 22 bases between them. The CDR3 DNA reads TGTGCCAGCAGCTTGGCCATCCGGACGGCGGGGTACGAGACCCAGTACTTC. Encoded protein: CASSLAIRTAGYETQYF.

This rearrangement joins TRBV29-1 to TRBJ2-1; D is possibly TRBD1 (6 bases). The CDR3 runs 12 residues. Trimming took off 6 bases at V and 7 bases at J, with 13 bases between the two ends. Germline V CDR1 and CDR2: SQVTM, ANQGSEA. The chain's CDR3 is CSVNRDKNEQFF. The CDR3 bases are TGCAGCGTGAACCGGGACAAGAATGAGCAGTTCTTC.

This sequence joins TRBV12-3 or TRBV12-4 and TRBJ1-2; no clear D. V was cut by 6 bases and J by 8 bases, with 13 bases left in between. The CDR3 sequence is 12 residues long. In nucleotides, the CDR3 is TGTGCCAGCAGACCCATTTCGGGGGGCTACACCTTC. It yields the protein CASRPISGGYTF.

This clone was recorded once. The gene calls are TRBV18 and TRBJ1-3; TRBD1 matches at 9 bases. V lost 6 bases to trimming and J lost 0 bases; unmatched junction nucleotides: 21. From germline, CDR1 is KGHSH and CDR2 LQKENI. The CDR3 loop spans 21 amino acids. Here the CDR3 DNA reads TGTGCCAGCTCGCCAACAGGGGGCGCGAAATTAATCCCAAGCTCTGGAAACACCATATATTTT. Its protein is CASSPTGGAKLIPSSGNTIYF. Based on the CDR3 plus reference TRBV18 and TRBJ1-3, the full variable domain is NAGVMQNPRHLVRRRGQEARLRCSPMKGHSHVYWYRQLPEEGLKFMVYLQKENIIDESGMPKERFSAEFPKEGPSILRIQQVVRGDSAAYFCASSPTGGAKLIPSSGNTIYFGEGSWLTVV.

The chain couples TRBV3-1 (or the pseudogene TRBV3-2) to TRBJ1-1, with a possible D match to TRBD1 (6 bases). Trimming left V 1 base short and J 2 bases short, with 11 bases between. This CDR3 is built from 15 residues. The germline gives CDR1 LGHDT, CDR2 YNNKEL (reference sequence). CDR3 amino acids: CASSQGRTVNTEAFF. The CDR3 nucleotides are TGTGCCAGCAGCCAAGGGAGGACAGTCAACACTGAAGCTTTCTTT.